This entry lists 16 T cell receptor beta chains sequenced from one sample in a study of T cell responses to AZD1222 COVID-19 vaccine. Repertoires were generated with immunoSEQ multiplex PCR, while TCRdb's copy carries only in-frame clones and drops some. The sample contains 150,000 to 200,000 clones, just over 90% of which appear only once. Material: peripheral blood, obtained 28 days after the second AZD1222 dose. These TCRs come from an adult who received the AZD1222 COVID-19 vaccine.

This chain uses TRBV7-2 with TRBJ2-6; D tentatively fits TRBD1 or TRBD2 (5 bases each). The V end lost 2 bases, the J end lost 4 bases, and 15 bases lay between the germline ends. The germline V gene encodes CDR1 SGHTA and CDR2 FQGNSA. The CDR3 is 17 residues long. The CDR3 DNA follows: TGTGCCAGCAGCTTAATTGGGGGACGGGGCGGGGCCAACGTCCTGACTTTC. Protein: CASSLIGGRGGANVLTF.

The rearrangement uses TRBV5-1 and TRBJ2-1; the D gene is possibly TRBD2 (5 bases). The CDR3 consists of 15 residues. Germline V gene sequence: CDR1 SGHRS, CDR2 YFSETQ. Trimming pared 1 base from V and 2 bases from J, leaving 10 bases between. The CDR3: CASSLTLLAYNEQFF. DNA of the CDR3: TGCGCCAGCAGCTTGACGTTACTAGCCTACAATGAGCAGTTCTTC.

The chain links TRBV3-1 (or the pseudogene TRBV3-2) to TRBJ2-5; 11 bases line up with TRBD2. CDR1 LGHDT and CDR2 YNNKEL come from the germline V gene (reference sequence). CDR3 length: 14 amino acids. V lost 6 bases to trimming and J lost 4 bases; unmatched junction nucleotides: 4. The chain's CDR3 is CASRLTSGGETQYF. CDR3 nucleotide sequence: TGTGCCAGCAGGCTTACTAGCGGGGGAGAGACCCAGTACTTC.

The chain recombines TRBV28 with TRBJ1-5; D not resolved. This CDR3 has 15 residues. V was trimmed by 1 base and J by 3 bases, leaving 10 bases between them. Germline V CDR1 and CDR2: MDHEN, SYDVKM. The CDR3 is CASSLLAGNNQPQHF. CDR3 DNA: TGTGCCAGCAGTTTATTGGCGGGGAACAATCAGCCCCAGCATTTT. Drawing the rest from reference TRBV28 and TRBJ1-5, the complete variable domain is DVKVTQSSRYLVKRTGEKVFLECVQDMDHENMFWYRQDPGLGLRLIYFSYDVKMKEKGDIPEGYSVSREKKERFSLILESASTNQTSMYLCASSLLAGNNQPQHFGDGTRLSIL.

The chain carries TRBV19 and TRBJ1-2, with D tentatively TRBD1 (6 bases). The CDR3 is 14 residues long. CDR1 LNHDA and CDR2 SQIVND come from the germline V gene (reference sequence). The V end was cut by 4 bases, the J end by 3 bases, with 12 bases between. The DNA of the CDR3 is TGTGCCAGTAGTACCAACAGGGCTCACTATGGCTACACCTTC. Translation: CASSTNRAHYGYTF.

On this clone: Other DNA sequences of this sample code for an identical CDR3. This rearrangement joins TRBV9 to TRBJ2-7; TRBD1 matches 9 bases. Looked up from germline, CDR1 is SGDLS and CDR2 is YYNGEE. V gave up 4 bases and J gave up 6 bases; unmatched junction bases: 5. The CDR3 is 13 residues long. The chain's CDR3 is CASSPGQGVEQYF. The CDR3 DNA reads TGTGCCAGCAGCCCGGGACAGGGTGTCGAGCAGTACTTC.

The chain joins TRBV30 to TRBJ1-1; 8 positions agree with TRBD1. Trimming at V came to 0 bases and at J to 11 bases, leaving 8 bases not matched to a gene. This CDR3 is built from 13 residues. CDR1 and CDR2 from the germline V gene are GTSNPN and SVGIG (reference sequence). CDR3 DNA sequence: TGTGCCTGGAGTGTTTACGGACAGGGTGAGGCTTTCTTT. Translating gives CAWSVYGQGEAFF.

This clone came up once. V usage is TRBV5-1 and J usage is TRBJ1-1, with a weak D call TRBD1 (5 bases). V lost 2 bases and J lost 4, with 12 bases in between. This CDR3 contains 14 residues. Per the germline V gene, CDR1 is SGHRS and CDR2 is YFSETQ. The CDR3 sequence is CASSFDRGGTEAFF. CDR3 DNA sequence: TGCGCCAGCAGCTTCGATCGGGGGGGCACTGAAGCTTTCTTT.

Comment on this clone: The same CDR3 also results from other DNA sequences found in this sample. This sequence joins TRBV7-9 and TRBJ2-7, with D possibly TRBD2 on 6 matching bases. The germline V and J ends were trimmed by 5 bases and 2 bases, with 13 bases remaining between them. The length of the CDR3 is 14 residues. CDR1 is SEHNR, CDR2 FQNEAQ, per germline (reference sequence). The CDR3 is CASSPRDWTYEQYF. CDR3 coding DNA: TGTGCCAGCAGCCCCAGGGACTGGACCTACGAGCAGTACTTC.

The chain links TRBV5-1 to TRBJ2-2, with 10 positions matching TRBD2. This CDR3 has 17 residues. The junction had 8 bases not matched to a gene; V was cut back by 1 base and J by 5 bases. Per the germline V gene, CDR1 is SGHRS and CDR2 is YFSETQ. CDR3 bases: TGCGCCAGCAGCTTGATAGCGGGGGGACCCGGAACCGGGGAGCTGTTTTTT. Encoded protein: CASSLIAGGPGTGELFF.

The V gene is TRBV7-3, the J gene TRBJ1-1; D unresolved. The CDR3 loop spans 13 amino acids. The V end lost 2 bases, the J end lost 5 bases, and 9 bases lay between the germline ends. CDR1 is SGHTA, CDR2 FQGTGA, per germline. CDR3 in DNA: TGTGCCAGCAGCTTACTGAGGGAGACTGAAGCTTTCTTT. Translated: CASSLLRETEAFF.

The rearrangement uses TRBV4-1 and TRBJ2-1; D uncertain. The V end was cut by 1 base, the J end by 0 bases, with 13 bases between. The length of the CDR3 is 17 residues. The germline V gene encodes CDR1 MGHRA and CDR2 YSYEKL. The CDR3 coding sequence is TGCGCCAGCAGCCAAGGATTGGGCGCCAGCTCCTACAATGAGCAGTTCTTC. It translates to CASSQGLGASSYNEQFF.

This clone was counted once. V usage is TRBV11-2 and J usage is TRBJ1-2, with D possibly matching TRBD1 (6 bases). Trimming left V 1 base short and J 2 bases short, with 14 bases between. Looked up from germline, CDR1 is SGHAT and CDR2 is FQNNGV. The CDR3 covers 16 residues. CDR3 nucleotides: TGTGCCAGCAGCTTAGGGGGGGCCAGGGAGAACTATGGCTACACCTTC. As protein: CASSLGGARENYGYTF.

The CDR3, as DNA: TGTGCCAGCAGTGAATTGGGGGAGGTTGGCGGCTACACCTTC. It is translated as CASSELGEVGGYTF. The rearrangement joins TRBV6-1 to TRBJ1-2, with D possibly being TRBD1 (5 bases). V was clipped by 2 bases and J by 8 bases, with 15 bases between them. CDR1 is MNHNS and CDR2 is SASEGT in the germline V gene. This CDR3 is 14 amino acids long.

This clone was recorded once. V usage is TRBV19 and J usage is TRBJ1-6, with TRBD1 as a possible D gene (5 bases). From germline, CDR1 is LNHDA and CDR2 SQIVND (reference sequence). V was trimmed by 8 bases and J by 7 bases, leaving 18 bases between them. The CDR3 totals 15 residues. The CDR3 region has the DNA TGTGCCAGTGGTGGGGACCAGGGACTGAATTCACCCCTCCACTTT. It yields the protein CASGGDQGLNSPLHF.

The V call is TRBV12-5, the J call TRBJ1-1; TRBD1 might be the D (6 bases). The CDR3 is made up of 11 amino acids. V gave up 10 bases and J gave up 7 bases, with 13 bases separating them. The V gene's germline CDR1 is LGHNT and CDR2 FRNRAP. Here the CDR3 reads CATSGEGEAFF. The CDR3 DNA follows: TGTGCTACCTCAGGGGAGGGTGAAGCTTTCTTT. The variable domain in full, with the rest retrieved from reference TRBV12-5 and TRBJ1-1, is DARVTQTPRHKVTEMGQEVTMRCQPILGHNTVFWYRQTMMQGLELLAYFRNRAPLDDSGMPKDRFSAEMPDATLATLKIQPSEPRDSAVYFCATSGEGEAFFGQGTRLTVV.